These 14 T cell receptor beta chains were sequenced from one sample in a study of T cell repertoires in cytomegalovirus infection (dated by TCRdb to the late 2010s). Sequencing relied on an Illumina HiSeq 1500. Through fastp at Q25 and MiXCR, TCRdb rebuilt clones from the public reads, retaining in-frame beta chains. A single entry per CDR3 protein holds the most common genes and DNA from its merged rows. For this sample there are 150,000 to 190,000 distinct CDR3 sequences; 23% appear just once. The ten largest make up about 10% of the sample. The sample taken for sequencing was PBMCs. The receptors were gathered from a human donor in good health (CMV status not recorded). Some clones in this sample may be carry-over from other donors' samples.

This clonotype was observed a handful of times. This chain joins TRBV27 and TRBJ1-1, with TRBD1 as a possible D gene (6 bases). The CDR3 consists of 18 residues. Germline-derived CDR1 and CDR2 are MNHEY and SMNVEV (reference sequence). V was cut by 5 bases and J by 0 bases, with 22 bases left in between. The CDR3 region has the DNA TGTGCCAGCAGTCCTACAGGGAACTCCGCGCTGATGAACACTGAAGCTTTCTTT. It codes for CASSPTGNSALMNTEAFF.

This clonotype was observed many times. The gene calls are TRBV7-2 and TRBJ1-1; D call uncertain. V lost 6 bases to trimming and J lost 6 bases, with 20 bases between them. Per the germline V gene, CDR1 is SGHTA and CDR2 is FQGNSA. CDR3 length equals 15 residues. CDR3 region: CASRSRYYGVAEAFF. CDR3 DNA: TGTGCCAGCAGATCTCGATATTATGGGGTCGCTGAAGCTTTCTTT.

The J gene is TRBJ2-7, the V gene TRBV7-2; weak D call: TRBD2 (6 bases). From germline, CDR1 is SGHTA and CDR2 FQGNSA. This CDR3 contains 13 residues. V was trimmed by 5 bases and J by 7 bases, leaving 15 bases between them. CDR3 residues: CASSPVGGLEQYF. The CDR3, as DNA: TGTGCCAGCAGCCCTGTGGGGGGATTGGAGCAGTACTTC.

This chain links TRBV27 with TRBJ2-7; D is undetermined. The V and J ends lost 6 bases and 2 bases respectively, with 8 bases between them. CDR1 is MNHEY and CDR2 is SMNVEV in the germline V gene (reference sequence). The CDR3 extends over 12 amino acids. CDR3 sequence: CASSSVTYEQYF. For the CDR3, the DNA is TGTGCCAGCAGCTCCGTGACCTACGAGCAGTACTTC.

J is TRBJ2-1 and V is TRBV29-1, with 8 bases aligning to TRBD2. This CDR3 has 12 residues. Germline lookup yields CDR1 SQVTM and CDR2 ANQGSEA. With V trimmed by 7 bases and J by 8 bases, 7 bases remained unmatched. CDR3 loop: CSAIRGGYEQFF. The CDR3 DNA is TGCAGCGCCATACGGGGGGGCTATGAGCAGTTCTTC.

This clonotype was counted ten times or more. The chain employs TRBV7-6 and TRBJ2-1; 9 bases line up with TRBD1. This CDR3 is built from 17 residues. Germline V gene sequence: CDR1 SGHVS, CDR2 FNYEAQ. J was trimmed by 4 bases and V by 1 base; bases with no gene match: 8. CDR3 coding DNA: TGTGCCAGCAGCTTAGGGGACAGGGAGACCGGTTACAATGAGCAGTTCTTC. Protein product: CASSLGDRETGYNEQFF.

This clonotype appeared many times. The chain joins TRBV6-1 to TRBJ2-2; D might be TRBD1 or TRBD2, each matching 5 bases. This CDR3 region has 16 residues. CDR1 MNHNS and CDR2 SASEGT come from the germline V gene. V was cut by 5 bases and J by 5 bases, with 18 bases left in between. The CDR3 sequence is CASSWLGGAGTGELFF. The CDR3 DNA reads TGTGCCAGCAGTTGGTTGGGTGGGGCGGGTACCGGGGAGCTGTTTTTT.

The rearrangement joins TRBV20-1 to TRBJ2-2, with 7 bases aligning to TRBD1. The CDR3 contains 17 residues. Germline V CDR1 and CDR2: DFQATT, SNEGSKA (reference sequence). V lost 3 bases, J lost 4 bases, and 14 bases stayed unmatched. The CDR3 region is CSARGPRGKGSTGELFF. The CDR3 bases are TGCAGTGCTAGGGGGCCCAGGGGGAAAGGGAGCACCGGGGAGCTGTTTTTT.

This clonotype was observed a few times. The CDR3 coding sequence is TGCAGCGTTGAGCGGGACAGCTACAATGAGCAGTTCTTC. Its translation: CSVERDSYNEQFF. This sequence joins TRBV29-1 and TRBJ2-1, with D possibly matching TRBD1 (7 bases). The germline gives CDR1 SQVTM, CDR2 ANQGSEA. The CDR3 consists of 13 residues. Trimming removed 3 bases at V and 3 bases at J, with 9 bases between.

Note on this clonotype: It is likely a read error, because the conserved phenylalanine at the end of the CDR3 is missing. In DNA form, the CDR3 reads TGTGCCAGCAGTTTTCAGGGTCTCTACGAGCAGTACATC. Translated, it gives CASSFQGLYEQYI. V gene TRBV5-6 combines with J gene TRBJ2-7, with D possibly TRBD1 on 5 matching bases. Germline V gene lookup returns CDR1 SGHDT and CDR2 YYEEEE. Trimming left V 5 bases short and J 3 bases short, with 12 bases between. The CDR3 totals 13 residues.

V gene TRBV7-3 combines with J gene TRBJ2-3; 8 positions match TRBD2. The CDR3 is 16 amino acids. Germline V gene lookup returns CDR1 SGHTA and CDR2 FQGTGA. V was clipped by 1 base and J by 4 bases; unmatched bases: 7. The CDR3 loop reads CASSLSGGGLADTQYF. The CDR3 DNA is TGTGCCAGCAGCTTAAGTGGCGGGGGGCTGGCAGATACGCAGTATTTT.

The rearrangement joins TRBV20-1 to TRBJ2-5, with 7 bases identical to TRBD1. Germline CDR1 reads DFQATT; CDR2 reads SNEGSKA (reference sequence). The CDR3 is 13 residues long. Trimming took 5 bases from V and 4 from J; bases not matched to a gene: 7. The CDR3 nucleotides read TGCAGTGCTGTACAGGGGCGCGTAGAGACCCAGTACTTC. Residues: CSAVQGRVETQYF.

Regarding this clonotype: A much larger clone is a single base away; this may be a read error. The chain has TRBV7-2 and TRBJ1-2; TRBD1 matches 7 bases. CDR1 and CDR2 from the germline V gene are SGHTA and FQGNSA. Unmatched junction bases numbered 4, after V lost 1 base and J lost 8 bases. This CDR3 is 13 amino acids long. As DNA, the CDR3 is TGTACCAGCAGCTTAGGGACAGGTCTCGGCTACACCTTC. Encoded protein: CTSSLGTGLGYTF.

This clonotype was recorded a few times. The chain employs TRBV29-1 and TRBJ2-2, with TRBD2 matching 9 bases. The CDR3 spans 14 residues. Germline values: CDR1 SQVTM, CDR2 ANQGSEA. V shed 4 bases and J 6 bases; nucleotides not matched to a gene: 6. The CDR3 sequence is CSVGDGTSPGELFF. CDR3 DNA sequence: TGCAGCGTTGGTGACGGGACTAGCCCCGGGGAGCTGTTTTTT.